The rows below give T cell receptor beta chains drawn from one sample of a study of glioma-infiltrating T cells. TCRdb re-called the multiplex PCR reads with MiXCR, one entry per CDR3 protein. The top ten hold roughly 6.8% of the sample, which has 44,000 or so distinct CDR3 sequences, about 20% seen once. Sequenced material: glioma tissue, nonneoplastic brain tissue, or PBMCs (not recorded which). These receptors were obtained from a human donor with low-grade glioma or glioblastoma, undergoing nonglioma brain surgery, or in good health (not recorded which). Each CDR3 is given with its conserved first and last residue. A D gene is named only where the DNA matches it firmly. Clone sizes are given selectively: once, few, many, or a class where the clone is expanded.

CASSLFPGEQYF	TGTGCCAGCAGTTTATTTCCCGGCGAGCAGTACTTC	.	.	TRBV12-3/TRBV12-4	TRBJ2-7
CASSLGSGYTF	TGTGCCAGCAGCTTAGGCTCTGGCTACACCTTC	many	.	TRBV7-9	TRBJ1-2
CASSLRFRGLSDTQYF	TGTGCCAGCAGCTTACGTTTCCGGGGGCTATCAGATACGCAGTATTTT	many	.	TRBV7-6	TRBJ2-3
CASSIDSDTTAFF	TGTGCCAGCAGCATAGACAGCGACACTACCGCTTTCTTT	few	.	TRBV11-3	TRBJ1-1
CASSHPKDAYPSEAFF	TGTGCCAGCAGTCACCCCAAGGACGCATACCCCAGTGAAGCTTTCTTT	.	.	TRBV6-2/TRBV6-3	TRBJ1-1
CASSIEGRRDGYTF	TGTGCCAGTAGTATAGAGGGACGGAGAGATGGCTACACCTTC	few	.	TRBV19	TRBJ1-2
CASSSGLAGNNEQFF	TGTGCCAGCAGTTCGGGACTAGCGGGGAACAATGAGCAGTTCTTC	many	TRBD2	TRBV12-3/TRBV12-4	TRBJ2-1
CASSGGREGHYNEQFF	TGTGCCAGCAGCGGGGGAAGGGAGGGCCACTACAATGAGCAGTTCTTC	few	TRBD2	TRBV12-3/TRBV12-4	TRBJ2-1
CASKRRLNTGELFF	TGTGCCAGCAAAAGAAGGCTAAACACCGGGGAGCTGTTTTTT	.	.	TRBV11-2	TRBJ2-2
CASSLTVAGDTQYF	TGTGCCAGCAGTTTGACGGTGGCCGGGGATACGCAGTATTTT	many	.	TRBV7-9	TRBJ2-3
CASSQTGIPPMDEQYF	TGCGCCAGCAGCCAAACAGGTATCCCCCCTATGGACGAGCAGTACTTC	.	.	TRBV4-1	TRBJ2-7
CASSQELAGTEAFF	TGTGCCAGCAGCCAAGAACTCGCGGGGACTGAAGCTTTCTTT	few	.	TRBV4-2	TRBJ1-1
CSVAQGRDEQYF	TGCAGCGTTGCACAGGGGCGGGACGAGCAGTACTTC	many	TRBD1	TRBV29-1	TRBJ2-7
CASSLSAPDNQPQHF	TGTGCCAGCAGTTTATCTGCGCCAGACAATCAGCCCCAGCATTTT	many	.	TRBV27	TRBJ1-5
CASSPWADTQYF	TGTGCCAGCAGTCCTTGGGCAGATACGCAGTATTTT	many	.	TRBV2	TRBJ2-3
CASNRDRGDEQYF	TGCGCCAGCAACCGGGACCGAGGTGACGAGCAGTACTTC	few	.	TRBV5-1	TRBJ2-7
CASSLGAGSLNTEAFF	TGTGCCAGCAGCTTAGGGGCAGGATCTCTGAACACTGAAGCTTTCTTT	many	.	TRBV13	TRBJ1-1
CASSYLQNNEQFF	TGTGCCAGCAGTTACTTACAGAACAATGAGCAGTTCTTC	many	.	TRBV6-6	TRBJ2-1
CASSEGGSGGIPPTDTQYF	TGTGCCAGCAGTGAAGGGGGGAGCGGGGGGATCCCCCCTACAGATACGCAGTATTTT	many	TRBD2	TRBV6-1	TRBJ2-3
CASSQSVDYEQYF	TGTGCCAGCAGCCAAAGCGTAGACTACGAGCAGTACTTC	many	.	TRBV16	TRBJ2-7
CASRTQDLSGNTIYF	TGTGCCAGCAGGACCCAGGATCTCTCTGGAAACACCATATATTTT	many	.	TRBV28	TRBJ1-3
CAGTKTSGNNEQFF	TGTGCCGGCACCAAAACTAGCGGGAACAATGAGCAGTTCTTC	.	TRBD2	TRBV6-2/TRBV6-3	TRBJ2-1
CASSQPPQGYGNTIYF	TGCGCCAGCAGCCAACCACCCCAGGGGTACGGAAACACCATATATTTT	many	.	TRBV4-1	TRBJ1-3
CSVEDSDFNEQFF	TGCAGCGTTGAAGACTCTGACTTCAATGAGCAGTTCTTC	.	.	TRBV29-1	TRBJ2-1
CAVTGQQETQYF	TGTGCCGTCACAGGGCAACAAGAGACCCAGTACTTC	many	.	TRBV28	TRBJ2-5
CASSKDTDTQYF	TGTGCCAGTAGTAAAGACACAGATACGCAGTATTTT	many	.	TRBV19	TRBJ2-3
CAIRAGTSGADTQYF	TGTGCCATCAGGGCCGGGACTTCGGGAGCAGATACGCAGTATTTT	few	.	TRBV10-3	TRBJ2-3
CASSTRQVGPEAGTEAFF	TGTGCCAGCAGTACACGCCAGGTGGGACCGGAGGCGGGCACTGAAGCTTTCTTT	many	.	TRBV28	TRBJ1-1
CASSLPIRDAGGSQYF	TGTGCCAGCAGCCTACCAATCCGGGACGCAGGGGGTTCCCAGTACTTC	many	TRBD1	TRBV7-6	TRBJ2-5
CASSARDSPVDTQYF	TGTGCCAGCAGCGCGCGGGACTCCCCGGTCGATACGCAGTATTTT	.	.	TRBV9	TRBJ2-3
CASSLTGTGAFF	TGTGCCAGCAGTTTAACCGGGACAGGAGCTTTCTTT	many	TRBD1	TRBV28	TRBJ1-1
CASVLDATLGSEQYF	TGTGCCAGCGTATTAGATGCGACTCTAGGCTCCGAGCAGTACTTC	many	.	TRBV7-2	TRBJ2-7
CASGMSQGLRSGANVLTF	TGTGCCAGCGGCATGTCACAGGGGCTTCGGTCTGGGGCCAACGTCCTGACTTTC	.	TRBD1	TRBV7-2	TRBJ2-6
CASSMWRDSPDTQYF	TGTGCCAGTAGTATGTGGCGGGATTCCCCAGATACGCAGTATTTT	.	.	TRBV19	TRBJ2-3
CACEDRGKLFF	TGTGCCTGTGAAGACAGGGGAAAGCTGTTTTTT	many	TRBD1	TRBV2	TRBJ1-4
CSLIYSSTGYNSGYTF	TGTTCCCTCATTTACTCGTCAACCGGTTATAACTCTGGCTACACCTTC	.	.	TRBV6-2/TRBV6-3	TRBJ1-2
CASSLTGNEQYF	TGTGCCAGCAGCTTGACAGGGAACGAGCAGTACTTC	many	TRBD1	TRBV7-9	TRBJ2-7
CASSFRGFNSPLHF	TGTGCCAGCAGTTTTCGAGGGTTTAATTCACCCCTCCACTTT	many	.	TRBV12-3/TRBV12-4	TRBJ1-6
CASSGVGGLDTEAFF	TGTGCCAGCAGCGGAGTGGGGGGTCTAGACACTGAAGCTTTCTTT	many	.	TRBV7-9	TRBJ1-1
CASSLSTLGDTEAFF	TGCGCCAGCAGCTTGTCAACCCTGGGGGACACTGAAGCTTTCTTT	.	.	TRBV5-1	TRBJ1-1
CASKSEPLNTEAFF	TGTGCCAGCAAGTCAGAACCCCTGAACACTGAAGCTTTCTTT	many	.	TRBV6-1	TRBJ1-1
CASSTTGQGNYTF	TGTGCCAGCAGTACTACGGGACAGGGAAACTACACCTTC	many	TRBD1	TRBV2	TRBJ1-2
CASSYSPVNTEAFF	TGTGCCAGCAGTTACAGTCCGGTGAACACTGAAGCTTTCTTT	medium-sized	.	TRBV6-6	TRBJ1-1
CATPNQPQHF	TGTGCCACCCCCAATCAGCCCCAGCATTTT	many	.	TRBV28	TRBJ1-5